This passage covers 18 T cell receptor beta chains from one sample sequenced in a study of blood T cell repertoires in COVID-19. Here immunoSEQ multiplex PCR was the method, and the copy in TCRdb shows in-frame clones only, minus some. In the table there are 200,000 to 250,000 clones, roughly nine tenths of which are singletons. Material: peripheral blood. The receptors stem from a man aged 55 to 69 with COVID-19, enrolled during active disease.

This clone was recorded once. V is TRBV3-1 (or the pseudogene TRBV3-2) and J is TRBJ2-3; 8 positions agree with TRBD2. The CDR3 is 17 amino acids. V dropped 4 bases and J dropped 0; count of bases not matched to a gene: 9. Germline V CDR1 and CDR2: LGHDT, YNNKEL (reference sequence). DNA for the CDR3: TGTGCCAGCAGCCCACAATCTAGCGGGCCTAGCACAGATACGCAGTATTTT. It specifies CASSPQSSGPSTDTQYF.

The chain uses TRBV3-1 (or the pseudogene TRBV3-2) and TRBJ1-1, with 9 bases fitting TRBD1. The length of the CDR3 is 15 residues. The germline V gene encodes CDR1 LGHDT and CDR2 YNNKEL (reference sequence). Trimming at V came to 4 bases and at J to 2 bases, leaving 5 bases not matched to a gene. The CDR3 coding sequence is TGTGCCAGCAGCCCGCGGGACAGGGTAAACACTGAAGCTTTCTTT. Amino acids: CASSPRDRVNTEAFF.

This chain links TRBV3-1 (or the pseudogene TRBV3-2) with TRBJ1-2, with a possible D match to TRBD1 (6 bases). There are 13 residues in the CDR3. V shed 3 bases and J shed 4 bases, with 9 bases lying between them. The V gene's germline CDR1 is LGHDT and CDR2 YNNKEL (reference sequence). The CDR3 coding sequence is TGTGCCAGCAGCCAGGGGGCAGGCTATGGCTACACCTTC. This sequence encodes CASSQGAGYGYTF.

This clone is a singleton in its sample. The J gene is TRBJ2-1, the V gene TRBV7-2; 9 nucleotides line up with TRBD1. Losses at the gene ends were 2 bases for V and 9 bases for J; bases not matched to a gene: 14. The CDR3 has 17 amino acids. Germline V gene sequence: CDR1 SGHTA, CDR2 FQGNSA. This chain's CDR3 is CASSLRGTGPALSEQFF. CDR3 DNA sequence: TGTGCCAGCAGCTTAAGGGGGACAGGGCCCGCATTGAGTGAGCAGTTCTTC.

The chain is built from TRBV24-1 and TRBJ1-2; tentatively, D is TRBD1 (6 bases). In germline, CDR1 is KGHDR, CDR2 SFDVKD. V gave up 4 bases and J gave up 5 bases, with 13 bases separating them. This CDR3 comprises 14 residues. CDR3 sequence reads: CATSDSDRLYGYTF. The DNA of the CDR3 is TGTGCCACCAGTGACTCTGACAGGTTATATGGCTACACCTTC.

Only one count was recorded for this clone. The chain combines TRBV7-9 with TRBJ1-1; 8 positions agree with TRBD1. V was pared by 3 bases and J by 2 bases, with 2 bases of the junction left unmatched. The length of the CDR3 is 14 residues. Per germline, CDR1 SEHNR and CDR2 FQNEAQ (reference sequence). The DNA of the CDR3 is TGTGCCAGCAGCTTGTCAGGGGGCAACACTGAAGCTTTCTTT. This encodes CASSLSGGNTEAFF.

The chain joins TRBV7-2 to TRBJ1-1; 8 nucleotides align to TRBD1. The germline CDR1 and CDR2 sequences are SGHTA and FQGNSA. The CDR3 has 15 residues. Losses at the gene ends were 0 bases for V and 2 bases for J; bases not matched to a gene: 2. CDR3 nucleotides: TGTGCCAGCAGCTTAGCGACAGGGGTTAACACTGAAGCTTTCTTT. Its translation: CASSLATGVNTEAFF. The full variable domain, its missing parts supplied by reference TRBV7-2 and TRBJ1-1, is GAGVSQSPSNKVTEKGKDVELRCDPISGHTALYWYRQSLGQGLEFLIYFQGNSAPDKSGLPSDRFSAERTGGSVSTLTIQRTQQEDSAVYLCASSLATGVNTEAFFGQGTRLTVV.

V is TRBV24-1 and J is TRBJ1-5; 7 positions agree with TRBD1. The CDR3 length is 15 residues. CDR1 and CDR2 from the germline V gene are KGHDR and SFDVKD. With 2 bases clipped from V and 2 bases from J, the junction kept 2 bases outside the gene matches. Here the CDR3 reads CATSDSGGGNQPQHF. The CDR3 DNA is TGTGCCACCAGTGATTCAGGGGGAGGCAATCAGCCCCAGCATTTT.

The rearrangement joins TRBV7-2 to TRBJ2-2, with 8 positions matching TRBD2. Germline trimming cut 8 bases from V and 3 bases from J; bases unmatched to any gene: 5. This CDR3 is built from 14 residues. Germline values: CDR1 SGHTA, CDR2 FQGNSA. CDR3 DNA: TGTGCCAGCGGGGGCGGGAGGCACACCGGGGAGCTGTTTTTT. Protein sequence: CASGGGRHTGELFF.

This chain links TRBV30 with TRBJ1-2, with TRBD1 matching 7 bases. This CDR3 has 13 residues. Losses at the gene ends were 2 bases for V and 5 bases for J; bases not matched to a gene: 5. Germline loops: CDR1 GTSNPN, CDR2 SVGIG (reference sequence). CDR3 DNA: TGTGCCTGGAGTCGACAGGGACGATATGGCTACACCTTC. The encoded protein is CAWSRQGRYGYTF.

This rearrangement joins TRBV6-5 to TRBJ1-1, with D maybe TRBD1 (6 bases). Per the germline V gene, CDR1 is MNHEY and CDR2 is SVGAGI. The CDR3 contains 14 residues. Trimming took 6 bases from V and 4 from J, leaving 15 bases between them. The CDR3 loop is CASRALDSFTEAFF. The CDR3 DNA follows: TGTGCCAGCAGAGCCTTGGACAGTTTCACTGAAGCTTTCTTT.

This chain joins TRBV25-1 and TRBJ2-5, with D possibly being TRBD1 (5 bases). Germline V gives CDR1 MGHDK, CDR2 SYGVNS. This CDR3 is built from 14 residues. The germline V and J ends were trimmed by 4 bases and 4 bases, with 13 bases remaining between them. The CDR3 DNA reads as TGTGCCAGCAGTGGACGCAGGGAACGAGAGACCCAGTACTTC. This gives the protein CASSGRRERETQYF.

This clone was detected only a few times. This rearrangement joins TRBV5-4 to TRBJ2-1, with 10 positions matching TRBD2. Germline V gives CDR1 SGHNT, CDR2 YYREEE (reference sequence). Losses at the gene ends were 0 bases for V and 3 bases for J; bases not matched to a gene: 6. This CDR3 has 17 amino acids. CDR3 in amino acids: CASSLEFTSGVYNEQFF. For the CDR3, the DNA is TGTGCCAGCAGCTTGGAATTTACTAGCGGGGTCTACAATGAGCAGTTCTTC. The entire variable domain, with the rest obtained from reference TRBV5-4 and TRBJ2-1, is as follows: ETGVTQSPTHLIKTRGQQVTLRCSSQSGHNTVSWYQQALGQGPQFIFQYYREEENGRGNFPPRFSGLQFPNYSSELNVNALELDDSALYLCASSLEFTSGVYNEQFFGPGTRLTVL.

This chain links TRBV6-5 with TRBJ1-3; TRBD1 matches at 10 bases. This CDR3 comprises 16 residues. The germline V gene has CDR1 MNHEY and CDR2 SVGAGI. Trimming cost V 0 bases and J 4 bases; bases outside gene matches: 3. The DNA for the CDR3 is TGTGCCAGCAGTTACTCGGGACAGGGGATCGGAAACACCATATATTTT. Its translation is CASSYSGQGIGNTIYF.

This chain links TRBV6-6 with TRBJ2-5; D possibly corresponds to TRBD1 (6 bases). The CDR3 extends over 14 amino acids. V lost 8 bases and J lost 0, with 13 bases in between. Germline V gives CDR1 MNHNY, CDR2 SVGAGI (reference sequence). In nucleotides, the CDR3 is TGTGCCAGCTCCCTCGACAGGTACCAAGAGACCCAGTACTTC. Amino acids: CASSLDRYQETQYF.

DNA for the CDR3: TGTGCCAGTAGTTCGGACAGGAGCTCCTACAATGAGCAGTTCTTC. Its translation: CASSSDRSSYNEQFF. The chain combines TRBV19 with TRBJ2-1; TRBD1 matches at 7 bases. J was trimmed by 0 bases and V by 5 bases; bases with no gene match: 4. Germline V gene sequence: CDR1 LNHDA, CDR2 SQIVND (reference sequence). CDR3 length: 15 residues.

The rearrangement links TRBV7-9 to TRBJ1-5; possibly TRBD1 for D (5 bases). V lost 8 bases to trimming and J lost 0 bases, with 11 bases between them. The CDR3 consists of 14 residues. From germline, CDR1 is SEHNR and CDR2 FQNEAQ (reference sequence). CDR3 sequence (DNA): TGTGCCAGCTCCAACGGGGGTAGCAATCAGCCCCAGCATTTT. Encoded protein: CASSNGGSNQPQHF.

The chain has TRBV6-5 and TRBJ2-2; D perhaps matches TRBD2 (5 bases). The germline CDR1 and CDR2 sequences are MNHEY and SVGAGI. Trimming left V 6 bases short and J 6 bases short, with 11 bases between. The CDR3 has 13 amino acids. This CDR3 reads CASRDFNAGELFF. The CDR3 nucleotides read TGTGCCAGCAGGGACTTTAACGCCGGGGAGCTGTTTTTT.